This TCR beta chain was identified during a study of CD8+ T cells in alopecia areata. Investigators isolated RNA and reverse transcribed it into cDNA to act as the sequencing template. Here immunoSEQ multiplex PCR was the method, and the copy in TCRdb shows in-frame clones only, minus some. The profile shows about 150,000 clones, nearly 55% of them singletons. Regarding treatment: oral pan-JAK inhibitor, 5-10 mg twice daily. This clone came up a few times. V gave up 3 bases and J gave up 7 bases; unmatched junction bases: 12. The CDR3 extends over 16 amino acids. Germline CDR1 is LNHNV and CDR2 is YYDKDF (reference sequence).

The sequence derives from a human donor with alopecia areata. The chain has TRBV15 and TRBJ1-5; 7 nucleotides agree with TRBD1. This specimen was CD8+ T cells sorted from blood, taken at week 4, from a patient treated with tofacitinib. This CDR3 reads CATSSRTGAPGQPQHF. The CDR3, as DNA: TGTGCCACCAGCAGTCGCACAGGGGCCCCAGGGCAGCCCCAGCATTTT.